This entry concerns a single TCR beta chain. The specificity of this receptor is unknown. Base-call qualities are not available, and no considerably larger clone is one nucleotide away. This specimen belongs to a study of blood T cell repertoires in COVID-19 (dated by TCRdb to about 2020). Regarding the study in general: The collaborator samples originated in the United States, Italy and Spain and spanned the acute and convalescent phases of COVID-19. A de-identified subject ID, COVID-19 status, age in years and sex were almost always included in the sample metadata. A freely available public database, intended as a resource for researchers studying the immune response to SARS-CoV-2, is where the repertoires were released. The prospective study material was composed of cDNA or gDNA derived from T cells, B-cell-depleted T cells, or PBMCs. Where HLA class I and class II types were available, the types were taken from metadata supplied by the sample provider, not from assay-based typing. The samples were drawn from two sources: the first 160 participants of the ongoing ImmuneRACE study, and 1,000 to 1,500 subjects contributed by 6 global collaborators. Subjects who had been exposed to COVID-19, were actively infected with it, or had recovered from it provided the deeply sampled blood TCRbeta repertoires that made up the dataset.

Paper-wide results and their limitations: How much clinical and demographic metadata was included differed by source and by participant, and the metadata was provided uncurated.

After removal of 8 bases from V and 7 bases from J, the junction retains 8 bases not matched to a gene. Taken from cysteine to phenylalanine, the CDR3 has 13 residues. The retained sequence is limited to the CDR3, 39 bases, with the frame set at the first base. For CDR1 and CDR2, the germline V gene (reference sequence) lists LGHDT and YNNKEL. TCRbeta CDR3 regions were amplified from genomic DNA using the immunoSEQ Assay, a bias-controlled multiplex PCR. Under the source paper's analysis protocol: Within the assay, amplification of reference gene primers was used to estimate how many nucleated cells each sample contained. To quantify the absolute abundance of each unique TCRbeta CDR3 rearrangement, sequence reads were collapsed and filtered. Productive Simpson clonality was computed per sample as the square root of Simpson's diversity index over productive rearrangements. The immuneACCESS repertoire file appears here via TCRdb, limited to in-frame rearrangements. These files lack a portion of the clones; in checked studies, under half of the deficit traces to unresolved V genes, and the cause of the others is not known. V and J calls and clone size are as listed in that table; D and trimming were resolved from the DNA. Recorded for this sample are 200,000 to 250,000 clones; roughly four fifths of them occurred a single time. The ten top clones hold around 7.8% of the sample.

One collaborating source in Seattle enrolled patients while the patients were actively infected and followed the patients over time throughout the course of disease. Whole blood was collected in K2EDTA tubes by collaborating institutions according to the institutions' own protocols. Collaborator samples were shipped for TCRbeta analysis as frozen whole blood, isolated PBMCs, or DNA extracted from either sample type. This TCR was recovered from an elderly woman with COVID-19, enrolled during active disease. The sample taken for sequencing was peripheral blood. In this chain, TRBV3-1 (or the pseudogene TRBV3-2) is recombined with TRBJ1-1; TRBD1 aligns with 9 central bases. The DNA is TGTGCCAGCGGACAGGGGACGCTTGGTGAAGCTTTCTTT. This yields the protein CASGQGTLGEAFF.